The 12 T cell receptor beta chains in this list originate from one sample, sequenced in a study of T cells in localized non-small cell lung cancer. Sequenced by immunoSEQ multiplex PCR; TCRdb stores in-frame clones only, minus some. The data hold about 14,000 clones, with roughly 27% observed a single time. This material consisted of lung tumor tissue, taken before any cancer treatment. The origin of the receptors is a female donor over 55 with stage I lung adenocarcinoma.

This clone is judged medium-sized. The V gene is TRBV11-3, the J gene TRBJ1-2; 8 bases agree with TRBD1. V shed 1 base, J shed 4 bases, and the junction held 11 bases outside the gene matches. Germline V gene data show CDR1 as SGHNT and CDR2 as YENEEA. There are 17 residues in the CDR3. In nucleotides, the CDR3 is TGTGCCAGCAGCTTAGGTGTGGGCAGGGGGCTTAGCTATGGCTACACCTTC. Its translation is CASSLGVGRGLSYGYTF.

There are a few counts of this clone. This chain connects TRBV11-3 to TRBJ2-7, with 9 bases that match TRBD2. V lost 3 bases, J lost 4 bases, and 4 bases stayed unmatched. The CDR3 spans 14 residues. Germline CDR1 reads SGHNT; CDR2 reads YENEEA. CDR3 in amino acids: CASSLSSGVYEQYF. DNA for the CDR3: TGTGCCAGCAGCTTGTCTAGCGGGGTTTACGAGCAGTACTTC.

The table lists this clone with a few counts. The chain links TRBV6-1 to TRBJ1-2; no reliable D call. The CDR3 contains 16 residues. V lost 0 bases and J 4 bases, leaving 15 bases between the germline ends. The V gene's germline CDR1 is MNHNS and CDR2 SASEGT. The CDR3 loop is CASSEALRVQSYGYTF. CDR3 coding DNA: TGTGCCAGCAGTGAAGCGCTTCGGGTACAAAGCTATGGCTACACCTTC.

The chain has TRBV4-1 and TRBJ2-7, with TRBD1 matching over 9 bases. CDR3 size: 14 residues. The V segment lost 4 bases and the J segment 5 bases; nucleotides outside the gene matches: 6. Germline CDR1 is MGHRA and CDR2 is YSYEKL. Written as DNA, the CDR3 is TGCGCCAGCAGCCTTGGGACAGGGCCCCACGAGCAGTACTTC. Amino acid sequence: CASSLGTGPHEQYF.

The chain joins TRBV19 to TRBJ2-1, with D perhaps TRBD1 (5 bases). CDR3 length: 15 amino acids. V gave up 8 bases and J gave up 0 bases, with 14 bases separating them. Per the germline V gene, CDR1 is LNHDA and CDR2 is SQIVND (reference sequence). The CDR3 region is CASGSRASSYNEQFF. The CDR3 region has the DNA TGTGCCAGTGGTTCCAGGGCGAGCTCCTACAATGAGCAGTTCTTC. The whole variable domain, remainder taken from reference TRBV19 and TRBJ2-1, is DGGITQSPKYLFRKEGQNVTLSCEQNLNHDAMYWYRQDPGQGLRLIYYSQIVNDFQKGDIAEGYSVSREKKESFPLTVTSAQKNPTAFYLCASGSRASSYNEQFFGPGTRLTVL.

This chain links TRBV6-8 with TRBJ2-3, with D tentatively TRBD2 (6 bases). V was cut by 3 bases and J by 3 bases, with 13 bases left in between. The CDR3 runs 15 residues. Germline V gene sequence: CDR1 MNHGY, CDR2 SAAAGT. CDR3 in DNA: TGTGCCAGCAGTTATTACGGTAGCGGAACAGATACGCAGTATTTT. This sequence encodes CASSYYGSGTDTQYF.

This clone has just a few counts. This chain joins TRBV6-8 and TRBJ2-1; TRBD2 agrees at 9 bases. The CDR3 runs to 15 residues. Per the germline V gene, CDR1 is MNHGY and CDR2 is SAAAGT. Trimming at V came to 10 bases and at J to 3 bases, leaving 10 bases not matched to a gene. The CDR3 DNA sequence: TGTGCCATCACCGCGGGACTAGCCATCTACAATGAGCAGTTCTTC. Translating it yields CAITAGLAIYNEQFF.

This clone is large within its sample. The gene calls are TRBV18 and TRBJ2-7, with TRBD2 matching over 7 bases. This CDR3 contains 16 residues. Germline CDR1 KGHSH, CDR2 LQKENI. The V segment lost 4 bases and the J segment 5 bases; nucleotides outside the gene matches: 14. The CDR3 DNA reads as TGTGCCAGCTCACAGTTCCCAGCGGGAAACGGAGACGAGCAGTACTTC. This encodes CASSQFPAGNGDEQYF. The full variable domain, completed using reference TRBV18 and TRBJ2-7, is NAGVMQNPRHLVRRRGQEARLRCSPMKGHSHVYWYRQLPEEGLKFMVYLQKENIIDESGMPKERFSAEFPKEGPSILRIQQVVRGDSAAYFCASSQFPAGNGDEQYFGPGTRLTVT.

This sequence joins TRBV5-1 and TRBJ1-6; TRBD1 agrees at 7 bases. With 4 bases clipped from V and 2 bases from J, the junction kept 3 bases outside the gene matches. CDR1 and CDR2 from the germline V gene are SGHRS and YFSETQ. The CDR3 contains 15 residues. CDR3 amino acids: CASSPGTAYNSPLHF. DNA for the CDR3: TGCGCCAGCAGCCCAGGGACAGCCTATAATTCACCCCTCCACTTT.

The V gene is TRBV6-8, the J gene TRBJ1-5; 9 nucleotides line up with TRBD1. Per the germline V gene, CDR1 is MNHGY and CDR2 is SAAAGT. The CDR3 length is 19 residues. Trimming took 4 bases from V and 0 from J; bases not matched to a gene: 13. The CDR3 sequence is CASSSARDRVTYSNQPQHF. As DNA, the CDR3 is TGTGCCAGCAGTTCCGCGAGGGACAGGGTAACTTATAGCAATCAGCCCCAGCATTTT.

This clone was recorded once. The chain employs TRBV29-1 and TRBJ1-4; tentative D call: TRBD1 (6 bases). The CDR3 contains 12 residues. V lost 6 bases and J lost 7, with 12 bases in between. Germline assignment: CDR1 SQVTM and CDR2 ANQGSEA. This CDR3 is CSVAGASEKLFF. The CDR3 nucleotides read TGCAGCGTCGCAGGGGCGAGTGAAAAACTGTTTTTT.

The sample holds a few counts of this clone. J is TRBJ1-5 and V is TRBV12-5; D remains ambiguous. The length of the CDR3 is 13 residues. CDR1 is LGHNT, CDR2 FRNRAP, per germline. CDR3: CASKRTSNQPQHF. The CDR3 DNA sequence: TGTGCCAGCAAAAGAACTAGCAATCAGCCCCAGCATTTT.